This T cell receptor beta chain was documented in a study of cytomegalovirus exposure and HLA in healthy donors. Study-wide points: Specificity for CMV antigens was confirmed in vitro for three of the CMV-associated chains. The number of N-insertions in an Asian-associated ancestry cluster was reportedly below the approximately 690-donor mean in a later analysis. TCR beta sequences numbering more than 15,000 were associated with HLA alleles at 0.05 false discovery rate in a later analysis.

This PCR relied on a set of 60 Vbeta primers and 13 Jbeta primers. Libraries were prepared by immunoSEQ multiplex PCR; TCRdb keeps only in-frame clonotypes and omits some of them. The profile covers about 120,000 clones, with roughly 83% appearing a single time and approximately 4.3% taken by the ten largest. This CDR3 contains 15 residues. With 6 bases removed from V and 6 bases from J, the gap between germline ends came to 17 bases. Looked up from germline, CDR1 is MNHEY and CDR2 is SVGAGI. With respect to this clone: Its specificity is unknown.

Sample: PBMCs. The V call is TRBV6-5, the J call TRBJ2-2, with D perhaps TRBD2 (6 bases). The source of this sequence is a man younger than 45 in good health and CMV-seropositive. The CDR3: CASSPSTSWSGELFF. The CDR3 region has the DNA TGTGCCAGCAGCCCCTCCACTAGCTGGTCCGGGGAGCTGTTTTTT.